This T cell receptor (beta chain) was obtained from a study of CD8+ T cells in alopecia areata (dated by TCRdb to 2016 to 2019). Regarding the study in general: Skin from C3H/HeJ donors aged roughly 6-12 months with spontaneous alopecia was grafted onto female C3H/HeJ recipients aged roughly 6-10 weeks. High-throughput TCRbeta sequencing was used to examine T cell clonal expansion in alopecia areata in both the C3H/HeJ mouse model and human patients. Human TCRbeta sequencing covered scalp tissue and sorted CD4+ and CD8+ peripheral blood T cells from patchy and totalis/universalis alopecia areata patients and healthy controls. Clonality in the scalp was compared among normal scalp (n=4), patchy alopecia areata scalp (n=8), and alopecia totalis/universalis scalp (n=8). RNA came from the PAXgene miRNA kit for fixed scalp, the miRNeasy kit for PBMCs, and the RNeasy kit for mouse skin. TCRbeta CDR3 regions were amplified by immunoSEQ multiplex PCR using 35 Vbeta forward and 13 Jbeta reverse primers.

Cells from mouse cutaneous lymph nodes were pooled, stained for CD4, CD8alpha, NKG2D, NKG2ACE and other markers, and then sorted on a BD Influx. This clone was counted only a few times. There is no known antigen for this receptor. For this receptor, the gene names and germline sequences are taken from the mouse. The CDR3 is cut off 4 residues early in the read; its end comes from the germline J gene. Receptor amplification or capture employed the immunoSEQ multiplex PCR assay. RNA was extracted from all samples and reverse transcribed into cDNA as template for TCR sequencing. SuperScript III was used to make first-strand cDNA, primed with a 2:1 mix of oligo-dT and random hexamers. A synthetic immune receptor repertoire was used to gauge amplification bias, and whatever bias remained was removed computationally. Libraries were sequenced on Illumina HiSeq using 60 bp reads that covered the CDR3 and were read from J toward V. Per the source publication's procedure: Raw reads were preprocessed to remove errors, and CDR3 was defined by IMGT conventions from the conserved cysteine to phenylalanine. Clonality was computed as 1 minus the Shannon entropy, with the entropy normalized by log2 of the number of productive unique TCRs. Whether scalp clones were CD4 or CD8 was inferred by matching scalp TCRbeta sequences against CD4 and CD8 repertoires sorted from blood. The source is immuneACCESS, and TCRdb retained only in-frame sequences with V and J called. Part of the clones is not carried over; for the studies checked, unresolved V genes explain less than half of this, and the remainder is unexplained. From that table come the V and J calls and clone size; the DNA was used to work out D and trimming. With over 15,000 clones recorded, this sample contains no clone counted only once. Together, the top ten hold 25% to 40% of the sample.

General conclusions and limits of the study: Compared with mice, TCR sequences shared between patients were less clear, possibly partly because of HLA diversity across the patient population. Higher clonality and more expanded CD8+ clones were observed in lesional scalp than in normal scalp, particularly in alopecia totalis/universalis, a finding suggestive of antigenic drive. Unlike mouse skin, where gammadelta T cells dominate, normal human skin contains resident alphabeta T cells that get sequenced too, which complicates analysis of the scalp TCR repertoire.

The trim is 4 bases for V and 0 bases for J, with a gap of 10 bases between the germline ends. The germline V gene (reference sequence) provides CDR1 FNHDT and CDR2 SITEND. Reading from cysteine to phenylalanine, the CDR3 counts 14 amino acids. The CDR3 was read in part: 30 bases, with the frame set at base 1. The source material was CD8+ T cells sorted from a lymph node. Recombination connected TRBV19 to TRBJ1-1; TRBD1 is perhaps the D gene, given 6 matching bases. The sequence was collected from a C3H/HeJ mouse with alopecia areata. The strain in question carries the MHC haplotype H2-k. The CDR3 DNA, read in part, is TGTGCCAGCAGTCTGGACAGTACAAACACA. It codes for CASSLDSTNT. The entire CDR3 protein is CASSLDSTNTEVFF.